Presented here are 17 T cell receptor beta chains from one specimen sequenced in a study of OX40 agonist ivuxolimab in advanced cancers. Sequencing was performed with immunoSEQ multiplex PCR; in TCRdb, only in-frame clones are kept and a portion is missing. The sample yields 75,000 to 95,000 clones, approximately 88% seen once. The source was CD4+ or CD8+ T cells sorted from blood, collected in a trial of the OX40 agonist ivuxolimab. Receptor source: an adult with an advanced solid tumor such as melanoma, head and neck, liver or kidney cancer.

The rearrangement joins TRBV5-5 to TRBJ1-2; TRBD1 is a possible D gene (5 bases). V was trimmed by 2 bases and J by 3 bases, leaving 17 bases between them. This CDR3 has 16 amino acids. The germline V gene has CDR1 SGHKS and CDR2 YYEKEE (reference sequence). CDR3 bases: TGTGCCAGCAGCTTTATCCAGGGTCCAGCCCACTATGGCTACACCTTC. As protein: CASSFIQGPAHYGYTF.

CDR3 residues: CASSQDYRDRYQPQHF. The DNA of the CDR3 is TGCGCCAGCAGCCAAGATTACCGGGACCGATATCAGCCCCAGCATTTT. The V gene is TRBV4-1, the J gene TRBJ1-5, with a possible D match to TRBD1 (5 bases). Between the trimmed V and J ends, which lost 0 bases and 5 bases, there was a span of 14 bases. Germline V gene sequence: CDR1 MGHRA, CDR2 YSYEKL. This CDR3 is 16 amino acids long.

This clone has more than one count but fewer than ten. The chain couples TRBV28 to TRBJ2-7; TRBD1 agrees at 8 bases. Germline values: CDR1 MDHEN, CDR2 SYDVKM. The CDR3 spans 14 residues. The J segment lost 6 bases and the V segment lost 7 bases, leaving 11 bases of the junction unmatched. CDR3 region: CASISPGQVREQYF. CDR3 nucleotide sequence: TGTGCCAGCATCTCCCCGGGACAGGTTCGCGAGCAGTACTTC.

CDR3 bases: TGTGCCAGCAGCCGAGGCATCGGCAGTCCCGAGGAGACCCAGTACTTC. The encoded protein is CASSRGIGSPEETQYF. This sequence joins TRBV14 and TRBJ2-5; no clear D gene. Germline values: CDR1 SGHDN, CDR2 FVKESK. Trimming removed 4 bases from V and 5 bases from J, with 20 bases in between. The CDR3 extends over 16 amino acids.

The chain has TRBV4-1 and TRBJ2-5; a possible D gene is TRBD2 (7 bases). Germline V gene lookup returns CDR1 MGHRA and CDR2 YSYEKL. V lost 4 bases and J 4 bases, leaving 16 bases between the germline ends. The CDR3 loop spans 15 amino acids. DNA for the CDR3: TGCGCCAGCAGCCGTCCAGCCGGGGGGCGAGAGACCCAGTACTTC. Translation: CASSRPAGGRETQYF.

The chain joins TRBV5-1 to TRBJ1-1, with no clear D. CDR1 SGHRS and CDR2 YFSETQ come from the germline V gene. V lost 2 bases and J lost 0, with 8 bases in between. This CDR3 has 14 residues. CDR3 bases: TGCGCCAGCAGCTTCCTGGAACTGAACACTGAAGCTTTCTTT. It codes for CASSFLELNTEAFF.

This chain joins TRBV4-1 and TRBJ2-1; possible D gene TRBD2, 5 bases. The CDR3 is 17 residues long. With 4 bases removed from V and 7 bases from J, the gap between germline ends came to 23 bases. CDR1 MGHRA and CDR2 YSYEKL come from the germline V gene. The CDR3 region is CASSRLYGVRERNEQFF. For the CDR3, the DNA is TGCGCCAGCAGCCGCCTATACGGGGTGAGGGAGCGAAATGAGCAGTTCTTC.

The chain couples TRBV29-1 to TRBJ1-1; 11 bases line up with TRBD1. CDR3 length: 15 residues. From germline, CDR1 is SQVTM and CDR2 ANQGSEA. Trimming cost V 1 base and J 1 base; bases outside gene matches: 2. For the CDR3, the DNA is TGCAGCGTTGAAGGGACAGGGGGCGCGAACACTGAAGCTTTCTTT. Its translation is CSVEGTGGANTEAFF.

CDR3 protein: CASSPPGGGKAQYF. The CDR3 coding sequence is TGTGCCAGCAGTCCCCCAGGGGGGGGAAAGGCCCAGTACTTC. The chain combines TRBV28 with TRBJ2-5; D is perhaps TRBD1 or TRBD2 (7 bases each). Between the trimmed V and J ends, which lost 5 bases and 9 bases, there was a span of 19 bases. The CDR3 contains 14 residues. Germline V lookup: CDR1 MDHEN, CDR2 SYDVKM.

This chain links TRBV7-2 with TRBJ1-5; D is unclear. Germline CDR1 reads SGHTA; CDR2 reads FQGNSA. The CDR3 totals 13 residues. Trimming took 2 bases from V and 8 from J, leaving 10 bases between them. The CDR3 loop reads CASSLRVLEPQHF. The DNA for the CDR3 is TGTGCCAGCAGCTTAAGGGTCCTAGAGCCCCAGCATTTT.

V usage is TRBV5-1 and J usage is TRBJ2-7; TRBD2 matches at 8 bases. This CDR3 spans 14 amino acids. Germline V CDR1 and CDR2: SGHRS, YFSETQ. Unmatched junction bases numbered 3, after V lost 1 base and J lost 3 bases. In nucleotides, the CDR3 is TGCGCCAGCAGCTTGAGCGGGGGAGACTACGAGCAGTACTTC. It translates to CASSLSGGDYEQYF. Variable domain in full (rest from reference TRBV5-1 and TRBJ2-7): KAGVTQTPRYLIKTRGQQVTLSCSPISGHRSVSWYQQTPGQGLQFLFEYFSETQRNKGNFPGRFSGRQFSNSRSEMNVSTLELGDSALYLCASSLSGGDYEQYFGPGTRLTVT.

The V call is TRBV7-9, the J call TRBJ2-3, with 9 nucleotides matching TRBD2. With 5 bases clipped from V and 4 bases from J, the junction kept 16 bases outside the gene matches. The CDR3 totals 18 residues. CDR1 SEHNR and CDR2 FQNEAQ come from the germline V gene (reference sequence). CDR3 sequence (DNA): TGTGCCAGCAGCCCTGCCGCGGGGGGGCCCCGACTCTCAGATACGCAGTATTTT. This sequence encodes CASSPAAGGPRLSDTQYF.

The chain has TRBV6-4 and TRBJ2-7; 7 positions agree with TRBD2. The germline CDR1 and CDR2 sequences are MRHNA and SNTAGT. The CDR3 has 17 residues. With V trimmed by 7 bases and J by 2 bases, 17 bases remained unmatched. The CDR3 sequence: CASTTSVRRELPYEQYF. The CDR3 nucleotides are TGTGCCAGCACAACCTCCGTGAGGCGGGAGCTCCCCTACGAGCAGTACTTC.

The chain recombines TRBV9 with TRBJ2-2; TRBD1 might be the D (6 bases). CDR3 length: 16 residues. Germline V gene lookup returns CDR1 SGDLS and CDR2 YYNGEE. V lost 0 bases, J lost 2 bases, and 11 bases lay in between. Here the CDR3 reads CASSVGGHTNTGELFF. The CDR3 coding sequence is TGTGCCAGCAGCGTAGGGGGGCATACTAACACCGGGGAGCTGTTTTTT.

The rearrangement links TRBV27 to TRBJ1-1, with D uncertain. Per germline, CDR1 MNHEY and CDR2 SMNVEV (reference sequence). The CDR3 is made up of 14 amino acids. The germline V and J ends were trimmed by 3 bases and 0 bases, with 8 bases remaining between them. In nucleotides, the CDR3 is TGTGCCAGCAGTTTGGCAGAAATGAACACTGAAGCTTTCTTT. Translation gives CASSLAEMNTEAFF.

J is TRBJ1-3 and V is TRBV9; D is perhaps TRBD1 (5 bases). There are 16 residues in the CDR3. Per the germline V gene, CDR1 is SGDLS and CDR2 is YYNGEE. Between the trimmed V and J ends, which lost 3 bases and 5 bases, there was a span of 18 bases. As DNA, the CDR3 is TGTGCCAGCAGCGCTTTGGCCCCGGGACGGAGAAACACCATATATTTT. Its protein product is CASSALAPGRRNTIYF.

The gene calls are TRBV19 and TRBJ1-6; a possible D gene is TRBD1 (6 bases). The CDR3 extends over 16 amino acids. Germline lookup yields CDR1 LNHDA and CDR2 SQIVND (reference sequence). The ends were cut back, 5 bases at V and 7 bases at J, with 18 bases in the middle. The CDR3 DNA is TGTGCCAGTAGTCTACCTCCGACAGGTTCGAATTCACCCCTCCACTTT. Amino acid sequence: CASSLPPTGSNSPLHF.